Presented here are 8 T cell receptor beta chains from one specimen sequenced in a study of cytomegalovirus exposure and HLA in healthy donors. Vbeta (60) and Jbeta (13) primers were used in the PCR. Data came from immunoSEQ multiplex PCR; TCRdb stores just in-frame clones and leaves some out. The sample yields about 160,000 clones, 70% to 85% seen once. Sequenced input: PBMCs. The receptors here all came from a man aged 25 to 45 in good health and CMV-seropositive.

This chain uses TRBV18 with TRBJ1-2, with D perhaps matching TRBD1 (5 bases). Germline V gives CDR1 KGHSH, CDR2 LQKENI. The CDR3 runs to 14 residues. The ends were cut back, 6 bases at V and 5 bases at J, with 16 bases in the middle. The CDR3 region has the DNA TGTGCCAGCTCCCCGGGGAGGGACCCTTATGGCTACACCTTC. It translates to CASSPGRDPYGYTF.

This sequence joins TRBV9 and TRBJ2-7; 11 nucleotides line up with TRBD2. This CDR3 has 17 amino acids. Germline trimming cut 0 bases from V and 0 bases from J; bases unmatched to any gene: 5. In germline, CDR1 is SGDLS, CDR2 YYNGEE. In DNA, the CDR3 is TGTGCCAGCAGCGTAGCTAGCGGGGGGCATTACTCCTACGAGCAGTACTTC. Translating gives CASSVASGGHYSYEQYF.

J is TRBJ2-1 and V is TRBV9; TRBD1 is a possible D gene (6 bases). CDR1 and CDR2 (germline): SGDLS, YYNGEE. The CDR3 is 16 residues long. The V end lost 0 bases, the J end lost 6 bases, and 16 bases lay between the germline ends. The CDR3 coding sequence is TGTGCCAGCAGCGTAGCTAGGGGGAGTTATAGCAATGAGCAGTTCTTC. Its protein is CASSVARGSYSNEQFF.

In this sample, this clone turned up a few times. The chain is built from TRBV6-4 and TRBJ2-3, with TRBD2 as a possible D gene (6 bases). The CDR3 contains 14 residues. Germline V gives CDR1 MRHNA, CDR2 SNTAGT. V was clipped by 2 bases and J by 3 bases, with 9 bases between them. The CDR3: CASSDAEGTDTQYF. The CDR3 DNA follows: TGTGCCAGCAGTGACGCGGAGGGGACAGATACGCAGTATTTT.

This clone came up once. CDR3 bases: TGTGCCAGCAGCTTACGGTCGCGGGGGGGCCAAGAGACCCAGTACTTC. The encoded protein is CASSLRSRGGQETQYF. The chain has TRBV11-1 and TRBJ2-5; 9 positions match TRBD2. Germline CDR1 and CDR2: SGHAT and FQDESV (reference sequence). There are 16 residues in the CDR3. Germline trimming cut 2 bases from V and 1 base from J; bases unmatched to any gene: 5.

The genes are TRBV11-2 and TRBJ2-7, with D maybe TRBD2 (5 bases). In germline, CDR1 is SGHAT, CDR2 FQNNGV. Trimming pared 1 base from V and 4 bases from J, leaving 14 bases between. The CDR3 covers 15 residues. The CDR3 DNA sequence: TGTGCCAGCAGCTTAGCACGGCAGGACTCGTACGAGCAGTACTTC. Protein: CASSLARQDSYEQYF.

This chain joins TRBV6-1 and TRBJ1-6; 7 bases line up with TRBD1. Per the germline V gene, CDR1 is MNHNS and CDR2 is SASEGT. CDR3 size: 14 residues. V trimming: 5 bases; J trimming: 7 bases; junction bases outside the gene matches: 5. CDR3 nucleotide sequence: TGTGCCAGCAGTTCAAGGGGGCTGAATTCACCCCTCCACTTT. This gives the protein CASSSRGLNSPLHF.

This clone was recorded only once. This chain connects TRBV5-1 to TRBJ2-1, with TRBD2 as a possible D gene (6 bases). The CDR3 is 17 amino acids. In germline, CDR1 is SGHRS, CDR2 YFSETQ. V lost 0 bases to trimming and J lost 0 bases, with 13 bases between them. DNA for the CDR3: TGCGCCAGCAGCTTGGCAACTAGCAGCAACTCCTACAATGAGCAGTTCTTC. As protein: CASSLATSSNSYNEQFF.